Sequencing of this T cell receptor (beta chain) was carried out in a study of OX40 agonist ivuxolimab in advanced cancers. Some background on the complete study: The costimulatory receptor OX40 (CD134) was targeted by ivuxolimab, a fully human IgG2 agonistic monoclonal antibody. Intravenous ivuxolimab was administered to patients every 2 weeks at six dose levels: 0.01, 0.1, 0.3, 1.5, 3 and 10 mg/kg. Three dose-escalation patients achieved partial responses, one with hepatocellular carcinoma and two with cutaneous melanoma. A male proportion of about 79% and a mean age of roughly 58 years, ranging from 23 to 79, were recorded for the dose-escalation cohort. Of the 50 to 55 patients in dose escalation, some 20 had hepatocellular carcinoma, some 15 had melanoma, 9 had renal cell carcinoma and 9 had head and neck cancer. Patients were allowed to have had prior anti-PD-1, anti-PD-L1 or anti-CTLA-4 therapy, and roughly two fifths of the dose-escalation patients had been treated with checkpoint inhibitors. The monotherapy dose-escalation portion (N ≈ 52 patients) of the phase I ivuxolimab trial is reported in the paper. The purpose of peripheral TCRbeta sequencing was to test whether ivuxolimab changed TCR sequence diversity and led to clonal T-cell expansion.

Genomic DNA was extracted from sorted cells for sequencing of the TCRbeta CDR3 region. The immunoSEQ Assay was used for sequencing of TCRbeta CDR3 regions. TCRdb took this table from immuneACCESS and kept in-frame rearrangements with V and J called. Such tables lack part of the clones; where checked against another copy, unresolved V genes explain under half of the gap, and the rest is unexplained. The sample table shows 70,000 to 85,000 clones, and about 85% are seen once. Jointly, the top ten make up 0.8% to 1% of the sample. Concerning this clone: Its antigen remains unidentified. No base quality values were provided; no much bigger clone lies one nucleotide off.

Broader findings and caveats from the paper: In the 0.1-3.0 mg/kg groups, partial responders were among the patients with the lowest normalized peripheral clonal expansion, particularly in CD8+ T cells. After ivuxolimab, CD8+ T cells had more expanded clones than CD4+ T cells on average. Antigen specificity was not determined for the clonally expanded peripheral T cells. At doses from 0.1 to 3.0 mg/kg, clonal expansion was seen in both CD4+ and CD8+ blood T cells between baseline and week 6. Low levels of normalized T-cell clonal expansion were also shown by some nonresponding patients.

CDR1 and CDR2 were assigned from the germline V gene (reference sequence) as LNHDA and SQIVND. The CDR3 runs 13 amino acids, cysteine and phenylalanine included. The retained sequence is limited to the CDR3, 39 bases, with the frame set at the first base. Ends trimmed: V by 10 bases, J by 6 bases; bases unmatched to a gene: 11. Patients with a history of autoimmune disease or receiving systemic immunosuppression were excluded from the trial. Peripheral blood for TCR sequencing was collected from all dose cohorts at baseline, on cycle 4 day 1, and on cycle 7 day 1. Samples were obtained from an open-label, multicenter, first-in-human phase I dose-escalation trial of ivuxolimab. The trial enrolled adults with locally advanced or metastatic head and neck squamous cell, hepatocellular, melanoma or renal cell carcinoma. Before TCR sequencing, CD4+ and CD8+ T cells were separately sorted from peripheral blood.

This sample comprised CD4+ or CD8+ T cells sorted from blood, obtained in a trial of the OX40 agonist ivuxolimab. Recombination linked TRBV19 to TRBJ2-7; TRBD2 matches 8 bases in the middle. The receptor was isolated from an adult with an advanced solid tumor such as melanoma, head and neck, liver or kidney cancer. The DNA sequence reads TGTGCCACCGATAGCGGGATCCCGGGCGAGCAGTACTTC. Its translation is CATDSGIPGEQYF.